Listed below are T cell receptor beta chains from one sample, sequenced in a study of blood T cell repertoires in COVID-19. Using immunoSEQ multiplex PCR, the repertoire was profiled, and TCRdb retains in-frame clones only, with some absent. The sample includes roughly 80,000 clones, around 79% of them seen just once. The sequencing input was peripheral blood. The receptors here all came from a man older than 75 with acute or convalescent COVID-19. Both conserved end residues are part of each CDR3. D genes are given only for firm matches. Rows may omit the clone size; those that give it use once, few, many or a size class.

D gene,clone size,V gene,J gene,CDR3 DNA,CDR3 protein
TRBD1,.,TRBV30,TRBJ2-1,TGTGCCTGGAGTGTACGACAGGGAAATGAGCAGTTCTTC,CAWSVRQGNEQFF
.,.,TRBV11-2,TRBJ1-1,TGTGCCAGCAGCCCCAACACCCTGAACACTGAAGCTTTCTTT,CASSPNTLNTEAFF
TRBD1,.,TRBV25-1,TRBJ1-5,TGTGCCAGCAGTACAGGGGAGAACAGCAATCAGCCCCAGCATTTT,CASSTGENSNQPQHF
.,.,TRBV5-6,TRBJ2-7,TGTGCCAGCAGCTTGGGCAGCGGGCGGCTCGAGCAGTACTTC,CASSLGSGRLEQYF
TRBD1,.,TRBV10-2,TRBJ1-2,TGCGCCAGCAGTGAGGACAGGGCGGGAGGCTACACCTTC,CASSEDRAGGYTF
TRBD1,.,TRBV29-1,TRBJ1-4,TGCAGCGGGAGGACAGGGGGGGAAAAACTGTTTTTT,CSGRTGGEKLFF
.,.,TRBV11-3,TRBJ1-1,TGTGCCAGCAGCTTAGGGCAGGGTGAAGCTTTCTTT,CASSLGQGEAFF
.,.,TRBV7-2,TRBJ1-1,TGTGCCAGCGCCAAGACAGTAAACACTGAAGCTTTCTTT,CASAKTVNTEAFF
.,.,TRBV5-1,TRBJ1-6,TGCGCCAGCAGCTTCGGGGAAAACTCCTATAATTCACCCCTCCACTTT,CASSFGENSYNSPLHF
.,.,TRBV5-4,TRBJ2-2,TGTGCCAGCAGCTTGGGACAGGAACTAAACACCGGGGAGCTGTTTTTT,CASSLGQELNTGELFF
.,.,TRBV2,TRBJ1-3,TGTGCCAGCAACAAGGGGGGGGACAACTCTGGAAACACCATATATTTT,CASNKGGDNSGNTIYF
TRBD1,once,TRBV7-3,TRBJ1-1,TGTGCCAGCAGCTTCAGACCGGGACAGGGTGAAGCTTTCTTT,CASSFRPGQGEAFF
.,.,TRBV4-1,TRBJ2-3,TGCGCCAGCAGCCTATCTCGGGACAAGGGAAGAGATACGCAGTATTTT,CASSLSRDKGRDTQYF
TRBD2,.,TRBV3-1/TRBV3-2,TRBJ2-1,TGTGCCAGCAGCCAACGCGGGGGTCGCTACAATGAGCAGTTCTTC,CASSQRGGRYNEQFF
.,.,TRBV2,TRBJ1-5,TGTGCCAGCAGTGAAGGGGGGGGGCTACTCAATCAGCCCCAGCATTTT,CASSEGGGLLNQPQHF
TRBD1,few,TRBV11-2,TRBJ1-6,TGTGCCAGCACCCAAGAGGGGGCAAGGAATAATTCACCCCTCCACTTT,CASTQEGARNNSPLHF
TRBD1,.,TRBV6-5,TRBJ1-2,TGTGCCAGCACCGGACAGGGGATCGATGGCTACACCTTC,CASTGQGIDGYTF
.,.,TRBV19,TRBJ1-5,TGTGCCAGTAGTAAACCGGGAAACCCTGGGCAGCCCCAGCATTTT,CASSKPGNPGQPQHF
.,.,TRBV4-1,TRBJ2-2,TGCGCCAGCAGCCAAGGATCCAGTAACACCGGGGAGCTGTTTTTT,CASSQGSSNTGELFF
.,.,TRBV5-1,TRBJ2-3,TGCGCCAGCAGGCAGGGCTCAGATACGCAGTATTTT,CASRQGSDTQYF
.,.,TRBV11-2,TRBJ1-4,TGTGCCAGCAGCCCCAGGCCCCCTAATGAAAAACTGTTTTTT,CASSPRPPNEKLFF
.,.,TRBV7-9,TRBJ1-1,TGTGCCAGCAGCTTAGTGGAGGGGTTGAACACTGAAGCTTTCTTT,CASSLVEGLNTEAFF
TRBD1,.,TRBV7-2,TRBJ1-6,TGTGCCAGCAGCTTCGGGACAGGTGGGAGCCCCTATAATTCACCCCTCCACTTT,CASSFGTGGSPYNSPLHF
.,.,TRBV5-1,TRBJ2-2,TGCGCCAGCAGCTTGGCAGCGAGCCCGAACACCGGGGAGCTGTTTTTT,CASSLAASPNTGELFF
TRBD2,.,TRBV19,TRBJ2-5,TGTGCCAGTAGCAGCGGGGGGCTTGGGAAGACCCAGTACTTC,CASSSGGLGKTQYF
.,.,TRBV5-4,TRBJ1-1,TGTGCCAGCAGCCCCCCGGCACAGGGGAACACTGAAGCTTTCTTT,CASSPPAQGNTEAFF
.,.,TRBV9,TRBJ2-5,TGTGCCAGCAGCGCCTTCTCAGGGTTGCAAGAGACCCAGTACTTC,CASSAFSGLQETQYF
.,.,TRBV10-3,TRBJ2-3,TGTGCCATCAGTGAAGTAGCGTTCACAGATACGCAGTATTTT,CAISEVAFTDTQYF
TRBD1,.,TRBV7-3,TRBJ1-1,TGTGCCAGCAGACTGACAGGGGGAACTGAAGCTTTCTTT,CASRLTGGTEAFF
TRBD2,few,TRBV2,TRBJ2-7,TGTGCCAGCAGTGTCAGACTAGCGCAGAATGAGCAGTACTTC,CASSVRLAQNEQYF
TRBD1,.,TRBV5-1,TRBJ1-1,TGCGCCAGCAGCTTACAGGGGGGGAACACTGAGGCTTTCTTT,CASSLQGGNTEAFF
TRBD1,.,TRBV7-2,TRBJ2-3,TGTGCCAGCAGCCTAGGACAGGGGGGCACAGATACGCAGTATTTT,CASSLGQGGTDTQYF
TRBD2,.,TRBV11-1,TRBJ2-3,TGTGCCAGCAGGGCGAGCGGGATCTTTCGACATACGCAGTATTTT,CASRASGIFRHTQYF
.,.,TRBV30,TRBJ1-5,TGTGCCTGGAGTGTAGCGGGGGATCAGCCCCAGCATTTT,CAWSVAGDQPQHF
.,.,TRBV5-1,TRBJ1-2,TGCGCCAGCAGCCGCGAGGTGGAGGGGGGCTACACCTTC,CASSREVEGGYTF
.,.,TRBV7-9,TRBJ2-3,TGTGCCAGCAACCCATCTTTGGGGGCCACAGATACGCAGTATTTT,CASNPSLGATDTQYF
.,.,TRBV12-3/TRBV12-4,TRBJ2-2,TGTGCCAGCTACCGCGGCCCGTCCGGGGAGCTGTTTTTT,CASYRGPSGELFF
.,.,TRBV7-8,TRBJ2-7,TGTGCCAGCAGTTGGGGGCAGAGCTCCTACGAGCAGTACTTC,CASSWGQSSYEQYF
.,.,TRBV5-1,TRBJ2-5,TGCGCCAGCCGCTTGGGGCAGGGCGGAGAAGAGACCCAGTACTTC,CASRLGQGGEETQYF
TRBD1,.,TRBV29-1,TRBJ2-5,TGCAGCGCCGGGGACAGCCAAGAGACCCAGTACTTC,CSAGDSQETQYF
.,.,TRBV30,TRBJ1-2,TGTGCCTGGAGTGTAGGCGGGGCGCGCGTCTATGGCTACACCTTC,CAWSVGGARVYGYTF
TRBD1,.,TRBV24-1,TRBJ1-5,TGTGCCACCAGTGATTCCGTAGACAGGGGGAATTGCAATCAGCCCCAGCATTTT,CATSDSVDRGNCNQPQHF
.,.,TRBV9,TRBJ2-1,TGTGCCAGCAGCGTAGGTCATGCCGCGGGTGAGCAGTTCTTC,CASSVGHAAGEQFF
TRBD1,.,TRBV5-1,TRBJ2-7,TGCGCCAGCAGCTTGAGCGCCGGGACAGGGGGCTACGAGCAGTACTTC,CASSLSAGTGGYEQYF
TRBD2,few,TRBV7-8,TRBJ2-7,TGTGCCAGCAGCTTAGGCCGGGGGGGCCAATCCGAGCAGTACTTC,CASSLGRGGQSEQYF
.,.,TRBV11-2,TRBJ2-5,TGTGCCAGCAGCACCCTAGGTGTAGGGGGAGAGACCCAGTACTTC,CASSTLGVGGETQYF
TRBD2,.,TRBV9,TRBJ2-2,TGTGCCAGCAGCGAGCGGACTAGCGGCGTCTCCGGGGAGCTGTTTTTT,CASSERTSGVSGELFF
.,once,TRBV5-1,TRBJ1-2,TGCGCCAGCAGCTTGGACCCGGGATATGGCTACACCTTC,CASSLDPGYGYTF